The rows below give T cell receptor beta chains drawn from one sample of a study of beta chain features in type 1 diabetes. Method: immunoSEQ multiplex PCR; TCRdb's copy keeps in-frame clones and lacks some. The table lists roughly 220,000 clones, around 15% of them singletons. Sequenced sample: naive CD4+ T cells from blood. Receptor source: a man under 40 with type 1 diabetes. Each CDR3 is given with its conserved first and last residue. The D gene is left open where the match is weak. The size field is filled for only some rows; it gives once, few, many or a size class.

cdr3_aa: CASSSHTTGNQETQYF
cdr3_nt: TGTGCCAGCAGCTCCCACACGACAGGGAACCAAGAGACCCAGTACTTC
d_call: TRBD1
j_call: TRBJ2-5
clone_size: few
v_call: TRBV5-4

cdr3_aa: CASSQGEWKTQYF
cdr3_nt: TGTGCCAGCAGTCAGGGGGAGTGGAAGACCCAGTACTTC
d_call: TRBD1
j_call: TRBJ2-5
clone_size: few
v_call: TRBV7-2

cdr3_aa: CASSRNPRTGDKTEAFF
cdr3_nt: TGTGCCAGCAGCCGGAATCCCCGGACAGGGGATAAGACTGAAGCTTTCTTT
d_call: TRBD1
j_call: TRBJ1-1
clone_size: .
v_call: TRBV7-9

cdr3_aa: CASSRDVASSYEQYF
cdr3_nt: TGTGCCAGCAGCCGGGATGTAGCAAGCTCCTACGAGCAGTACTTC
d_call: .
j_call: TRBJ2-7
clone_size: .
v_call: TRBV4-2

cdr3_aa: CASSVDPVHQETQYF
cdr3_nt: TGTGCCAGCAGCGTAGACCCGGTGCACCAAGAGACCCAGTACTTC
d_call: .
j_call: TRBJ2-5
clone_size: few
v_call: TRBV9

cdr3_aa: CASSEVRGPGETQYF
cdr3_nt: TGTGCCAGCAGTGAAGTCAGAGGGCCTGGGGAGACCCAGTACTTC
d_call: .
j_call: TRBJ2-5
clone_size: few
v_call: TRBV25-1

cdr3_aa: CASSLFRVPGQGNRNEQFF
cdr3_nt: TGTGCCAGCAGTTTATTCAGGGTCCCGGGACAGGGGAATAGGAATGAGCAGTTCTTC
d_call: TRBD1
j_call: TRBJ2-1
clone_size: few
v_call: TRBV27

cdr3_aa: CASSLQGAGNTIYF
cdr3_nt: TGTGCCAGCAGCCTACAGGGGGCTGGAAACACCATATATTTT
d_call: TRBD1
j_call: TRBJ1-3
clone_size: .
v_call: TRBV7-2

cdr3_aa: CASSVEAISYEQYF
cdr3_nt: TGTGCCAGCAGCGTAGAGGCAATCTCCTACGAGCAGTACTTC
d_call: .
j_call: TRBJ2-7
clone_size: few
v_call: TRBV9

cdr3_aa: CAIGPSSQYF
cdr3_nt: TGTGCCATAGGTCCGTCGTCGCAGTACTTC
d_call: .
j_call: TRBJ2-7
clone_size: .
v_call: TRBV27

cdr3_aa: CASSLASGDTQYF
cdr3_nt: TGTGCCAGCAGCTTAGCCAGCGGAGATACGCAGTATTTT
d_call: .
j_call: TRBJ2-3
clone_size: .
v_call: TRBV7-9

cdr3_aa: CASTVGPVAKNIQYF
cdr3_nt: TGTGCCAGCACGGTGGGACCGGTAGCCAAAAACATTCAGTACTTC
d_call: .
j_call: TRBJ2-4
clone_size: few
v_call: TRBV6-1

cdr3_aa: CASSYSLAGVGKTQYF
cdr3_nt: TGTGCCAGCAGTTACTCTTTAGCGGGAGTCGGGAAGACCCAGTACTTC
d_call: TRBD2
j_call: TRBJ2-5
clone_size: .
v_call: TRBV6-5

cdr3_aa: CSVVNRVGNTEAFF
cdr3_nt: TGCAGCGTTGTAAACAGGGTGGGGAACACTGAAGCTTTCTTT
d_call: .
j_call: TRBJ1-1
clone_size: .
v_call: TRBV29-1

cdr3_aa: CASSLTGQGYGYTF
cdr3_nt: TGTGCCAGCAGCTTAACCGGACAGGGGTATGGCTACACCTTC
d_call: TRBD1
j_call: TRBJ1-2
clone_size: few
v_call: TRBV7-3

cdr3_aa: CSTIGQGETQYF
cdr3_nt: TGCAGCACAATTGGACAGGGCGAGACCCAGTACTTC
d_call: TRBD1
j_call: TRBJ2-5
clone_size: .
v_call: TRBV29-1

cdr3_aa: CSVAGLAGYTDTQYF
cdr3_nt: TGCAGCGTTGCCGGGCTAGCGGGTTACACAGATACGCAGTATTTT
d_call: TRBD2
j_call: TRBJ2-3
clone_size: .
v_call: TRBV29-1

cdr3_aa: CASSQDQGSPLYNEQFF
cdr3_nt: TGTGCCAGCAGCCAAGATCAGGGCTCGCCTCTCTACAATGAGCAGTTCTTC
d_call: .
j_call: TRBJ2-1
clone_size: .
v_call: TRBV4-2

cdr3_aa: CASSLSSATDTQYF
cdr3_nt: TGTGCCAGCAGTTTATCCTCGGCCACAGATACGCAGTATTTT
d_call: .
j_call: TRBJ2-3
clone_size: few
v_call: TRBV27

cdr3_aa: CSVEVGLTDTQYF
cdr3_nt: TGCAGCGTTGAAGTAGGACTCACAGATACGCAGTATTTT
d_call: .
j_call: TRBJ2-3
clone_size: few
v_call: TRBV29-1

cdr3_aa: CSVAFRGLGNTEAFF
cdr3_nt: TGCAGCGTGGCGTTTAGGGGGCTAGGGAACACTGAAGCTTTCTTT
d_call: TRBD1
j_call: TRBJ1-1
clone_size: .
v_call: TRBV29-1

cdr3_aa: CASSVLGRYEQYF
cdr3_nt: TGTGCCAGCAGTGTACTCGGACGGTACGAGCAGTACTTC
d_call: .
j_call: TRBJ2-7
clone_size: few
v_call: TRBV25-1

cdr3_aa: CASSFGTSGSRETQYF
cdr3_nt: TGTGCCAGCAGCTTCGGCACTAGCGGGAGTCGGGAGACCCAGTACTTC
d_call: TRBD2
j_call: TRBJ2-5
clone_size: few
v_call: TRBV7-9

cdr3_aa: CASSLPGQMGYNEQFF
cdr3_nt: TGTGCCAGCAGTTTACCGGGACAGATGGGGTACAATGAGCAGTTCTTC
d_call: TRBD1
j_call: TRBJ2-1
clone_size: .
v_call: TRBV5-4

cdr3_aa: CASSSQGVNVLTF
cdr3_nt: TGTGCCAGCAGTTCGCAGGGAGTGAACGTCCTGACTTTC
d_call: .
j_call: TRBJ2-6
clone_size: few
v_call: TRBV28

cdr3_aa: CASSQDPGRADTQYF
cdr3_nt: TGCGCCAGCAGCCAAGATCCAGGGAGAGCAGATACGCAGTATTTT
d_call: .
j_call: TRBJ2-3
clone_size: .
v_call: TRBV4-3

cdr3_aa: CSVRSIRDTEAFF
cdr3_nt: TGCAGCGTGCGGTCCATTAGGGACACTGAAGCTTTCTTT
d_call: .
j_call: TRBJ1-1
clone_size: few
v_call: TRBV29-1

cdr3_aa: CSVGTSGAYEQYF
cdr3_nt: TGCAGCGTGGGGACTAGCGGGGCATACGAGCAGTACTTC
d_call: TRBD2
j_call: TRBJ2-7
clone_size: .
v_call: TRBV29-1

cdr3_aa: CASSLGGTDTQYF
cdr3_nt: TGTGCCAGCAGCTTGGGGGGCACAGATACGCAGTATTTT
d_call: .
j_call: TRBJ2-3
clone_size: few
v_call: TRBV5-4

cdr3_aa: CASFAYRGEETQYF
cdr3_nt: TGTGCCAGCTTCGCCTACAGGGGAGAAGAGACCCAGTACTTC
d_call: TRBD1
j_call: TRBJ2-5
clone_size: .
v_call: TRBV18

cdr3_aa: CASSLGRGTQYF
cdr3_nt: TGTGCCAGCAGCTTAGGACGAGGGACCCAGTACTTC
d_call: .
j_call: TRBJ2-5
clone_size: .
v_call: TRBV7-2

cdr3_aa: CASSLLAGLQETQYF
cdr3_nt: TGTGCCAGCAGCTTACTAGCGGGACTCCAAGAGACCCAGTACTTC
d_call: TRBD2
j_call: TRBJ2-5
clone_size: .
v_call: TRBV7-2

cdr3_aa: CARGTGGQPDTQYF
cdr3_nt: TGTGCCCGGGGGACAGGGGGACAACCGGATACGCAGTATTTT
d_call: TRBD1
j_call: TRBJ2-3
clone_size: few
v_call: TRBV30

cdr3_aa: CSTKGDLANTGELFF
cdr3_nt: TGCAGTACAAAAGGGGATCTTGCGAACACCGGGGAGCTGTTTTTT
d_call: .
j_call: TRBJ2-2
clone_size: .
v_call: TRBV29-1

cdr3_aa: CSVGGRSVYGYTF
cdr3_nt: TGCAGCGTCGGCGGTCGGAGCGTCTATGGCTACACCTTC
d_call: .
j_call: TRBJ1-2
clone_size: .
v_call: TRBV29-1

cdr3_aa: CSVDDGFREKLFF
cdr3_nt: TGCAGCGTTGATGACGGGTTTCGGGAAAAACTGTTTTTT
d_call: .
j_call: TRBJ1-4
clone_size: few
v_call: TRBV29-1

cdr3_aa: CASSPMTSSYTGELFF
cdr3_nt: TGTGCCAGCTCACCAATGACTAGCTCTTATACCGGGGAGCTGTTTTTT
d_call: TRBD2
j_call: TRBJ2-2
clone_size: .
v_call: TRBV18

cdr3_aa: CAISQGAAQETQYF
cdr3_nt: TGTGCCATCAGCCAAGGGGCAGCCCAAGAGACCCAGTACTTC
d_call: .
j_call: TRBJ2-5
clone_size: .
v_call: TRBV10-3

cdr3_aa: CASSRRQGYNEQFF
cdr3_nt: TGTGCCAGCAGTCGCCGACAGGGATACAATGAGCAGTTCTTC
d_call: TRBD1
j_call: TRBJ2-1
clone_size: few
v_call: TRBV27

cdr3_aa: CASSWDRPRPEAFF
cdr3_nt: TGTGCCAGCAGCTGGGACAGACCGAGGCCTGAAGCTTTCTTT
d_call: TRBD1
j_call: TRBJ1-1
clone_size: few
v_call: TRBV7-2

cdr3_aa: CASSMTGAKNIQYF
cdr3_nt: TGTGCCAGCAGCATGACTGGAGCCAAAAACATTCAGTACTTC
d_call: .
j_call: TRBJ2-4
clone_size: few
v_call: TRBV2

cdr3_aa: CASSLDTREQFF
cdr3_nt: TGTGCCAGCAGCTTAGATACGCGGGAGCAGTTCTTC
d_call: .
j_call: TRBJ2-1
clone_size: .
v_call: TRBV7-2

cdr3_aa: CASSPRAGHTGELFF
cdr3_nt: TGTGCCAGCTCACCACGGGCAGGGCACACCGGGGAGCTGTTTTTT
d_call: .
j_call: TRBJ2-2
clone_size: .
v_call: TRBV18

cdr3_aa: CASSPTGAGANVLTF
cdr3_nt: TGCGCCAGCAGCCCCACGGGGGCTGGGGCCAACGTCCTGACTTTC
d_call: .
j_call: TRBJ2-6
clone_size: .
v_call: TRBV5-1

cdr3_aa: CASSFTGALTDTQYF
cdr3_nt: TGTGCCAGCAGCTTCACGGGAGCTCTCACAGATACGCAGTATTTT
d_call: .
j_call: TRBJ2-3
clone_size: few
v_call: TRBV9

cdr3_aa: CASSVVGSSSYNEQFF
cdr3_nt: TGTGCCAGCAGCGTAGTCGGGAGCAGCTCCTACAATGAGCAGTTCTTC
d_call: .
j_call: TRBJ2-1
clone_size: few
v_call: TRBV9

cdr3_aa: CASSATGPTYEQYF
cdr3_nt: TGTGCCAGCAGCGCGACAGGGCCCACCTACGAGCAGTACTTC
d_call: TRBD1
j_call: TRBJ2-7
clone_size: few
v_call: TRBV9

cdr3_aa: CAWSQTDSNQPQHF
cdr3_nt: TGTGCCTGGAGTCAGACGGATAGCAATCAGCCCCAGCATTTT
d_call: .
j_call: TRBJ1-5
clone_size: .
v_call: TRBV30

cdr3_aa: CASSLYTLQGNEQFF
cdr3_nt: TGTGCCAGCAGCCTCTATACCTTACAGGGGAATGAGCAGTTCTTC
d_call: TRBD1
j_call: TRBJ2-1
clone_size: few
v_call: TRBV7-3

cdr3_aa: CALQENTEAFF
cdr3_nt: TGTGCCTTACAGGAGAACACTGAAGCTTTCTTT
d_call: .
j_call: TRBJ1-1
clone_size: .
v_call: TRBV30

cdr3_aa: CASSATPPTDTQYF
cdr3_nt: TGTGCCAGCAGCGCAACCCCCCCCACAGATACGCAGTATTTT
d_call: .
j_call: TRBJ2-3
clone_size: .
v_call: TRBV9

cdr3_aa: CASSPRGTSREQFF
cdr3_nt: TGTGCCAGCAGCCCAAGGGGCACTAGTCGTGAGCAGTTCTTC
d_call: .
j_call: TRBJ2-1
clone_size: .
v_call: TRBV7-3

cdr3_aa: CASSPGQHNEQFF
cdr3_nt: TGTGCCAGCTCACCGGGACAACATAATGAGCAGTTCTTC
d_call: .
j_call: TRBJ2-1
clone_size: .
v_call: TRBV18

cdr3_aa: CASSQENPAAGELFF
cdr3_nt: TGTGCCAGCAGCCAAGAGAACCCGGCGGCTGGGGAGCTGTTTTTT
d_call: .
j_call: TRBJ2-2
clone_size: few
v_call: TRBV4-2

cdr3_aa: CAWSLPLGRGNQPQHF
cdr3_nt: TGTGCCTGGAGTCTCCCGTTGGGAAGGGGCAATCAGCCCCAGCATTTT
d_call: .
j_call: TRBJ1-5
clone_size: .
v_call: TRBV30